What follows are 5 T cell receptor beta chains derived from one specimen sequenced in a study of shared clonotypes between healthy human individuals. Sequencing used immunoSEQ multiplex PCR; TCRdb keeps in-frame clones, though not all of them. The sample has 330,000 or so clones; approximately 74% are singletons. Sequencing used memory CD4+ T cells sorted from blood. Documented subset: CD45RA-negative fraction. Receptors were obtained from a man under 40 in good health.

The V and J genes are TRBV19 and TRBJ2-1; TRBD2 matches at 13 bases. V trimming: 4 bases; J trimming: 4 bases; junction bases outside the gene matches: 7. Germline V CDR1 and CDR2: LNHDA, SQIVND (reference sequence). This CDR3 comprises 17 residues. CDR3 region: CASSTRTSGGLYNEQFF. CDR3 nucleotide sequence: TGTGCCAGTAGTACCAGGACTAGCGGGGGCCTATACAATGAGCAGTTCTTC.

V gene TRBV7-9 combines with J gene TRBJ2-3; a weak D match, TRBD2 (6 bases). Germline V lookup: CDR1 SEHNR, CDR2 FQNEAQ (reference sequence). V lost 4 bases, J lost 6 bases, and 14 bases lay in between. This CDR3 has 14 amino acids. Written as DNA, the CDR3 is TGTGCCAGCAGCTACACGACTAGTTGGGATACGCAGTATTTT. This translates into CASSYTTSWDTQYF. The entire variable domain, with the rest obtained from reference TRBV7-9 and TRBJ2-3, is as follows: DTGVSQNPRHKITKRGQNVTFRCDPISEHNRLYWYRQTLGQGPEFLTYFQNEAQLEKSRLLSDRFSAERPKGSFSTLEIQRTEQGDSAMYLCASSYTTSWDTQYFGPGTRLTVL.

The CDR3 reads CASSNSRPQGANEKLFF. The CDR3 nucleotides are TGTGCCAGCTCCAACTCAAGGCCACAGGGGGCGAACGAAAAACTGTTTTTT. The rearrangement links TRBV18 to TRBJ1-4; 9 nucleotides line up with TRBD1. The V gene end was trimmed by 6 bases and the J gene end by 8 bases; junction bases not matched to a gene: 16. Germline-derived CDR1 and CDR2 are KGHSH and LQKENI. The CDR3 runs to 17 residues.

The chain recombines TRBV29-1 with TRBJ1-4; D unresolved. CDR3 length: 12 residues. CDR1 is SQVTM, CDR2 ANQGSEA, per germline. The V end was cut by 5 bases, the J end by 8 bases, with 12 bases between. In DNA form, the CDR3 reads TGCAGCGTTACTCAGACGGGAGAAAAACTGTTTTTT. It yields the protein CSVTQTGEKLFF.

The V call is TRBV2, the J call TRBJ2-3, with 14 bases that match TRBD2. CDR1 is SNHLY, CDR2 FYNNEI, per germline. The CDR3 is 18 residues long. V dropped 8 bases and J dropped 0; count of bases not matched to a gene: 10. The CDR3 here is CASSKTSGRAVSTDTQYF. The DNA for the CDR3 is TGTGCCAGCTCGAAGACTAGCGGGAGGGCTGTTAGCACAGATACGCAGTATTTT. The whole variable domain, remainder taken from reference TRBV2 and TRBJ2-3, is EPEVTQTPSHQVTQMGQEVILRCVPISNHLYFYWYRQILGQKVEFLVSFYNNEISEKSEIFDDQFSVERPDGSNFTLKIRSTKLEDSAMYFCASSKTSGRAVSTDTQYFGPGTRLTVL.